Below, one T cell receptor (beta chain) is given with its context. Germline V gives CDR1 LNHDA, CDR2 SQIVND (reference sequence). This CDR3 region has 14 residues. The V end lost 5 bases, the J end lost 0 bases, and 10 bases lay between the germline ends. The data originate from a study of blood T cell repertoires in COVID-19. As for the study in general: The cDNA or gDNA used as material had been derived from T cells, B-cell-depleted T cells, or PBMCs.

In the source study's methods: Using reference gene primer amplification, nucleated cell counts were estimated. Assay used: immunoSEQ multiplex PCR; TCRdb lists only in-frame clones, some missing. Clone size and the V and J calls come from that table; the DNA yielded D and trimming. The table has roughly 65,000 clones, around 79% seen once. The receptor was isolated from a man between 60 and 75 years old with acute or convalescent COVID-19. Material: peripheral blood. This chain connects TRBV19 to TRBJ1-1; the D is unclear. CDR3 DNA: TGTGCCAGTAGTCTTACAGAGATGAACACTGAAGCTTTCTTT. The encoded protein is CASSLTEMNTEAFF.